Only a few counts were recorded for the clone carrying this TCR beta chain. Its target is unknown. The sample belongs to a study of cytomegalovirus exposure and HLA in healthy donors. General study findings and limits: Rarity held for most TCR sequences, but there were some public TCRs that occurred in many donors. Around 18,000 TCR beta sequences were associated with HLA alleles at 0.05 false discovery rate in a later analysis.

Germline assignment: CDR1 MNHEY and CDR2 SMNVEV (reference sequence). V was trimmed by 7 bases and J by 5 bases, leaving 29 bases between them. The CDR3 sequence is 18 residues long. Primers: 60 Vbeta forward and 13 Jbeta reverse. Libraries were prepared by immunoSEQ multiplex PCR; TCRdb keeps only in-frame clonotypes and omits some of them. The repertoire includes 100,000 to 150,000 clones, roughly 9.6% of them detected once, and roughly 7% sits in the top ten. The TCR originated in a middle-aged woman in good health and CMV-seropositive. V gene TRBV27 combines with J gene TRBJ1-2; TRBD1 might be the D (6 bases). Sequencing input: PBMCs. The CDR3 is CASKDLRAGATGGYGYTF. DNA of the CDR3: TGTGCCAGCAAGGACCTTAGGGCAGGGGCTACGGGGGGGTATGGCTACACCTTC.